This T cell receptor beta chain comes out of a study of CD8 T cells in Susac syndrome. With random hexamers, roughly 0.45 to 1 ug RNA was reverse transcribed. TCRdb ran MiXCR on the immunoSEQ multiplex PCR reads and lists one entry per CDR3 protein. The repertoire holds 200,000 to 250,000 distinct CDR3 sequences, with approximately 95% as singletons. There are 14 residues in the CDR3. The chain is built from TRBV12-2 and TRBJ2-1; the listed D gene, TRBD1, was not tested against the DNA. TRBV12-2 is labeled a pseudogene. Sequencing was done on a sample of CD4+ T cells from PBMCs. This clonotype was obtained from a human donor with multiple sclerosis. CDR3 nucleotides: TGTGCAAGTCGCGGCCGGGACATACACAATGAGCAGTTCTTC. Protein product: CASRGRDIHNEQFF.